The sequence of this T cell receptor (beta chain) was determined in a study of blood T cell repertoires in COVID-19. Turning to the study itself: Sites in the United States, Italy and Spain provided acute and convalescent COVID-19 samples.

Libraries were prepared by immunoSEQ multiplex PCR; TCRdb keeps only in-frame clonotypes and omits some of them. The sample holds tens of thousands of clones, roughly 88% seen once. The V gene's germline CDR1 is MNHEY and CDR2 SMNVEV (reference sequence). This CDR3 contains 13 residues. After removal of 3 bases from V and 7 bases from J, the junction contained 4 bases not matched to a gene. This clone was seen once. The sequencing sample was made of peripheral blood. This chain links TRBV27 with TRBJ2-7; 9 positions agree with TRBD1. The receptor's source is a human donor in a cohort sampled during active COVID-19. This CDR3 reads CASSLGQGWEQYF. Here the CDR3 DNA reads TGTGCCAGCAGTTTGGGACAGGGTTGGGAGCAGTACTTC.